The rows below give T cell receptor beta chains drawn from one sample of a study of blood T cell repertoires in COVID-19. Data came from immunoSEQ multiplex PCR; TCRdb stores just in-frame clones and leaves some out. The sample shows over 30,000 clones, 90% of them seen only once. Sample: peripheral blood. The receptors originated from an elderly man with acute or convalescent COVID-19. The CDR3 runs from the conserved cysteine through the conserved F or W. D genes are given only for firm matches. Clone size appears in some rows only: once, few, many, or a class for an expanded clone.

TGTGCCAGTAGTATAGTACGGGGGACCGGGGAGACCCAGTACTTC,CASSIVRGTGETQYF,TRBV19,TRBJ2-5,NA,NA
TGTGCCAGCAGTGCTTCCCTCCGACAGGGGTCATATAGGGGCTACACCTTC,CASSASLRQGSYRGYTF,TRBV6-1,TRBJ1-2,TRBD1,NA
TGTGCCAGCAGCTTCCTGACAAGCCCCTACGAGCAGTACTTC,CASSFLTSPYEQYF,TRBV5-5,TRBJ2-7,NA,NA
TGTGCCAGCTCAGAATACTCGGGGGGCGGCAATGAGCAGTTCTTC,CASSEYSGGGNEQFF,TRBV18,TRBJ2-1,NA,NA
TGTGCCAGCAGCCTAGGGGGGGCGAGTCAGCCCCAGCATTTT,CASSLGGASQPQHF,TRBV6-5,TRBJ1-5,NA,once
TGCGCCAGCAGCCCACGGACAGGGTACTACGAGCAGTACTTC,CASSPRTGYYEQYF,TRBV5-1,TRBJ2-7,TRBD1,NA
TGTGCCAGCAGCTTAGACGGGGGGGCAGATACGCAGTATTTT,CASSLDGGADTQYF,TRBV7-9,TRBJ2-3,TRBD2,NA
TGTGCCAGCAGCCGAGTGGGGCGGACCAACAATGAGCAGTTCTTC,CASSRVGRTNNEQFF,TRBV7-8,TRBJ2-1,NA,NA
TGTGCCAGCAGCCAAGCGACAGTATACAATGAGCAGTTCTTC,CASSQATVYNEQFF,TRBV9,TRBJ2-1,NA,NA
TGTGCCAGCAGTGAAATGAGGGAGCAGTACTTC,CASSEMREQYF,TRBV6-1,TRBJ2-7,NA,NA
TGTGCCAGCAAGCGACTCGACTACTCCTACGAGCAGTACTTC,CASKRLDYSYEQYF,TRBV6-5,TRBJ2-7,NA,NA
TGTGCCAGTAGTATCTCGACAGGGCAGGATCAGCCCCAGCATTTT,CASSISTGQDQPQHF,TRBV19,TRBJ1-5,TRBD1,NA
TGTGCCAGCAGCTCAAGCCAAGGGGGCAATCAGCCCCAGCATTTT,CASSSSQGGNQPQHF,TRBV7-8,TRBJ1-5,NA,NA
TGCGCCAGCAGCCCTGGGACAGGGGGGTCGTTGAACACTGAAGCTTTCTTT,CASSPGTGGSLNTEAFF,TRBV5-1,TRBJ1-1,TRBD1,NA
TGCGCCAGCAGCTTGGGGACAGGGAGCGGTCAGCCCCAGCATTTT,CASSLGTGSGQPQHF,TRBV5-1,TRBJ1-5,TRBD1,NA
TGTGCCAGCAGCGTAGCTACAGGGGGCGAAGCTTTCTTT,CASSVATGGEAFF,TRBV9,TRBJ1-1,TRBD1,once
TGCGCCAGCAGCCAGGCCGGGACAGGGATCTACGAGCAGTACTTC,CASSQAGTGIYEQYF,TRBV4-1,TRBJ2-7,TRBD1,NA